Shown below are 16 T cell receptor beta chains from a single sample sequenced in a study of identifying expanded T cells in peripheral blood. The protocol was immunoSEQ multiplex PCR, while the TCRdb copy is restricted to in-frame clones and leaves out a portion. The profile shows 95,000 to 100,000 clones, around 85% of them singletons. The source material was blood. These receptor sequences come from a person between 18 and 70 years old in good health.

The genes are TRBV9 and TRBJ2-5; D ambiguous. Trimming took 3 bases from V and 9 from J, leaving 15 bases between them. CDR3 length: 13 amino acids. Germline V CDR1 and CDR2: SGDLS, YYNGEE. The DNA of the CDR3 is TGTGCCAGCAGCGCTGACCCAGGTTTGGCCCAGTACTTC. Its translation is CASSADPGLAQYF.

The rearrangement joins TRBV7-9 to TRBJ2-1; 8 nucleotides match TRBD2. Germline loops: CDR1 SEHNR, CDR2 FQNEAQ (reference sequence). The CDR3 length is 15 residues. The J segment lost 2 bases and the V segment lost 5 bases, leaving 5 bases of the junction unmatched. DNA for the CDR3: TGTGCCAGCAGCCGGCCGGGGGGGCCCTACAATGAGCAGTTCTTC. Translated, it gives CASSRPGGPYNEQFF.

This clone was seen only a few times. The CDR3 nucleotides read TGTGCCACCAGCAGCAGGGGAAGGACTGAAGCTTTCTTT. Amino acids: CATSSRGRTEAFF. The V and J genes are TRBV15 and TRBJ1-1, with D possibly matching TRBD1 (6 bases). Trimming removed 3 bases at V and 5 bases at J, with 10 bases between. CDR1 LNHNV and CDR2 YYDKDF come from the germline V gene (reference sequence). CDR3 length: 13 amino acids. Looking up the rest from reference TRBV15 and TRBJ1-1 gives the full variable domain: DAMVIQNPRYQVTQFGKPVTLSCSQTLNHNVMYWYQQKSSQAPKLLFHYYDKDFNNEADTPDNFQSRRPNTSFCFLDIRSPGLGDTAMYLCATSSRGRTEAFFGQGTRLTVV.

The chain joins TRBV5-1 to TRBJ2-3; 9 nucleotides align to TRBD2. Germline V gene data show CDR1 as SGHRS and CDR2 as YFSETQ. The junction had 10 bases not matched to a gene; V was cut back by 0 bases and J by 2 bases. The CDR3 totals 18 residues. The DNA of the CDR3 is TGCGCCAGCAGCTTGGTCTGGCGGGGGGGCCACAACACAGATACGCAGTATTTT. Translating gives CASSLVWRGGHNTDTQYF.

This chain connects TRBV6-5 to TRBJ2-7; TRBD1 agrees at 8 bases. Germline V gene sequence: CDR1 MNHEY, CDR2 SVGAGI. The J segment lost 6 bases and the V segment lost 7 bases, leaving 5 bases of the junction unmatched. This CDR3 is 12 amino acids long. CDR3 DNA: TGTGCCAGCAAGATAACAGGGGGCGAGCAGTACTTC. As protein: CASKITGGEQYF.

The chain's CDR3 is CSAGQGTDTEAFF. The CDR3, as DNA: TGCAGCGCCGGCCAGGGAACGGACACTGAAGCTTTCTTT. The rearrangement joins TRBV29-1 to TRBJ1-1; TRBD1 is a possible D gene (5 bases). Germline-derived CDR1 and CDR2 are SQVTM and ANQGSEA. Trimming stripped 7 bases from V and 3 bases from J, with 15 bases between. This CDR3 has 13 amino acids. The full variable domain, its missing parts supplied by reference TRBV29-1 and TRBJ1-1, is SAVISQKPSRDICQRGTSLTIQCQVDSQVTMMFWYRQQPGQSLTLIATANQGSEATYESGFVIDKFPISRPNLTFSTLTVSNMSPEDSSIYLCSAGQGTDTEAFFGQGTRLTVV.

This chain uses TRBV18 with TRBJ2-2, with TRBD2 matching 8 bases. Germline-derived CDR1 and CDR2 are KGHSH and LQKENI. CDR3 length: 16 residues. J lost 4 bases, V lost 1 base, and 5 bases had no gene match. The CDR3: CASSPRRGGTTGELFF. CDR3 nucleotides: TGTGCCAGCTCACCACGCCGGGGGGGGACCACCGGGGAGCTGTTTTTT. Looking up the rest from reference TRBV18 and TRBJ2-2 gives the full variable domain: NAGVMQNPRHLVRRRGQEARLRCSPMKGHSHVYWYRQLPEEGLKFMVYLQKENIIDESGMPKERFSAEFPKEGPSILRIQQVVRGDSAAYFCASSPRRGGTTGELFFGEGSRLTVL.

V is TRBV6-5 and J is TRBJ1-4; D not resolved. Trimming removed 2 bases at V and 8 bases at J, with 12 bases between. The CDR3 has 14 amino acids. Germline CDR1 and CDR2: MNHEY and SVGAGI. CDR3 in amino acids: CASSYDGLGEKLFF. CDR3 nucleotides: TGTGCCAGCAGTTACGATGGCCTCGGGGAAAAACTGTTTTTT.

This rearrangement joins TRBV18 to TRBJ1-5; 9 nucleotides line up with TRBD1. With 5 bases clipped from V and 6 bases from J, the junction kept 8 bases outside the gene matches. The length of the CDR3 is 15 residues. The germline V gene has CDR1 KGHSH and CDR2 LQKENI. The CDR3 nucleotides are TGTGCCAGCTCAGTAACGGGACAGGGTGGTCAGCCCCAGCATTTT. This codes for CASSVTGQGGQPQHF.

The chain has TRBV28 and TRBJ1-5; maybe TRBD1 (5 bases). The CDR3 totals 16 residues. From germline, CDR1 is MDHEN and CDR2 SYDVKM. The V end lost 6 bases, the J end lost 4 bases, and 19 bases lay between the germline ends. CDR3 sequence: CASRGGSSPPNQPQHF. The CDR3 coding sequence is TGTGCCAGCAGGGGGGGGTCTTCTCCCCCGAATCAGCCCCAGCATTTT.

The chain combines TRBV7-2 with TRBJ2-7; perhaps TRBD2 as D (7 bases). Per the germline V gene, CDR1 is SGHTA and CDR2 is FQGNSA. The CDR3 runs 13 residues. V lost 5 bases and J lost 6, with 14 bases in between. CDR3: CASSARGGGEQYF. In nucleotides, the CDR3 is TGTGCCAGCAGCGCCCGAGGGGGGGGCGAGCAGTACTTC.

This clone was recorded only once. J is TRBJ2-7 and V is TRBV28, with TRBD1 matching 10 bases. CDR1 is MDHEN, CDR2 SYDVKM, per germline. The trim removed 6 bases at V and 6 bases at J, leaving 11 bases unmatched. The CDR3 length is 15 residues. CDR3 DNA: TGTGCCAGCAGCCCCGGGGGGGGACAGGGGCTCGAGCAGTACTTC. It is translated as CASSPGGGQGLEQYF. The variable domain in full, completed from reference TRBV28 and TRBJ2-7, reads DVKVTQSSRYLVKRTGEKVFLECVQDMDHENMFWYRQDPGLGLRLIYFSYDVKMKEKGDIPEGYSVSREKKERFSLILESASTNQTSMYLCASSPGGGQGLEQYFGPGTRLTVT.

The CDR3 loop reads CASSPGVSISYEQYF. The CDR3 DNA follows: TGTGCCAGCAGCCCAGGGGTGTCTATCTCCTACGAGCAGTACTTC. The chain uses TRBV6-6 and TRBJ2-7; the D gene is possibly TRBD1 (6 bases). Between the trimmed V and J ends, which lost 6 bases and 0 bases, there was a span of 15 bases. From germline, CDR1 is MNHNY and CDR2 SVGAGI (reference sequence). The CDR3 length is 15 residues.

The rearrangement links TRBV6-5 to TRBJ2-2; D remains unclear. V lost 5 bases, J lost 7 bases, and 14 bases lay in between. The CDR3 contains 14 residues. CDR1 is MNHEY, CDR2 SVGAGI, per germline. The chain's CDR3 is CASSQLPLGGELFF. The DNA of the CDR3 is TGTGCCAGCAGTCAACTGCCCTTGGGCGGGGAGCTGTTTTTT.

This clone was detected a few times. The chain carries TRBV10-3 and TRBJ2-2; D unresolved. The CDR3 loop spans 15 amino acids. V lost 0 bases and J lost 4, with 9 bases in between. CDR1 is ENHRY, CDR2 SYGVKD, per germline. In DNA, the CDR3 is TGTGCCATCAGTGAGTCGGAACAGACCACCGGGGAGCTGTTTTTT. Its translation: CAISESEQTTGELFF.

The chain couples TRBV4-2 to TRBJ2-1; 11 bases map to TRBD2. V lost 0 bases, J lost 6 bases, and 10 bases stayed unmatched. CDR1 and CDR2 (germline): LGHNA, YNFKEQ. The CDR3 has 18 residues. CDR3 DNA: TGTGCCAGCAGCCAAGAACAGGCCGGGACTAGCGGAGTCAATGAGCAGTTCTTC. This translates into CASSQEQAGTSGVNEQFF.